Presented here are 29 T cell receptor beta chains from one specimen sequenced in a study of a mutant IDH1 vaccine in newly diagnosed glioma. The sample's time point: week 11, during vaccination. Topical imiquimod accompanied each vaccine dose, which consisted of 300 ug of mutant IDH1 20-mer peptide. Their target antigens are unknown. TCRdb's copy holds only in-frame clones and misses some; the assay was immunoSEQ multiplex PCR. The sample lists 30,000 to 40,000 clones; over 80% were seen once. The sequencing here drew on PBMCs, taken from a glioma patient whose treatment included an IDH1 peptide vaccine. The origin of the receptors is a man aged 35 to 55 with glioma.

J is TRBJ2-3 and V is TRBV7-9, with no clear D. CDR3 length equals 15 residues. Germline values: CDR1 SEHNR, CDR2 FQNEAQ (reference sequence). V was trimmed by 5 bases and J by 6 bases, leaving 18 bases between them. CDR3 sequence reads: CASSLVGLTQDTQYF. CDR3 sequence (DNA): TGTGCCAGCAGCCTCGTAGGGCTAACTCAGGATACGCAGTATTTT.

This clone is medium-sized within its sample. J is TRBJ2-5 and V is TRBV7-2; 8 nucleotides match TRBD2. The CDR3 has 13 amino acids. Unmatched junction bases numbered 7, after V lost 8 bases and J lost 5 bases. The germline CDR1 and CDR2 sequences are SGHTA and FQGNSA. CDR3 bases: TGTGCCAGCGGCGGGAGGCCACAGGAGACCCAGTACTTC. Translating it yields CASGGRPQETQYF.

This clone came up a few times. This chain links TRBV5-6 with TRBJ1-5; D is undetermined. This CDR3 is built from 16 residues. Deletions cut 0 bases from V and 0 bases from J, with 10 bases between. Germline V gene sequence: CDR1 SGHDT, CDR2 YYEEEE. Here the CDR3 reads CASSLGGPYSNQPQHF. In DNA, the CDR3 is TGTGCCAGCAGCTTGGGGGGTCCCTATAGCAATCAGCCCCAGCATTTT.

This chain connects TRBV11-2 to TRBJ1-5; D remains unclear. This CDR3 is built from 12 residues. The germline V and J ends were trimmed by 5 bases and 6 bases, with 8 bases remaining between them. In germline, CDR1 is SGHAT, CDR2 FQNNGV. This CDR3 is CASSATSQPQHF. CDR3 nucleotide sequence: TGTGCCAGCAGCGCAACAAGTCAGCCCCAGCATTTT.

V and J are TRBV7-9 and TRBJ2-7; unclear D gene. Trimming cost V 10 bases and J 5 bases, with 12 bases left between them. The CDR3 consists of 11 residues. Germline loops: CDR1 SEHNR, CDR2 FQNEAQ (reference sequence). CDR3 sequence (DNA): TGTGCCACGCAGTGGGTAGACGAGCAGTACTTC. This codes for CATQWVDEQYF.

This chain joins TRBV7-2 and TRBJ2-7, with 7 bases aligning to TRBD1. The CDR3 contains 14 residues. After removal of 1 base from V and 6 bases from J, the junction contained 6 bases not matched to a gene. Germline V gives CDR1 SGHTA, CDR2 FQGNSA. CDR3 sequence: CASSLERGPREQYF. In DNA, the CDR3 is TGTGCCAGCAGCTTAGAAAGGGGGCCCCGCGAGCAGTACTTC.

The chain carries TRBV18 and TRBJ2-3; a weak D match, TRBD1 (6 bases). Germline V CDR1 and CDR2: KGHSH, LQKENI. V gave up 1 base and J gave up 1 base, with 12 bases separating them. This CDR3 spans 16 amino acids. The CDR3 sequence is CASSPLQGTGTDTQYF. For the CDR3, the DNA is TGTGCCAGCTCACCACTACAGGGTACCGGCACAGATACGCAGTATTTT.

The gene calls are TRBV7-8 and TRBJ1-2; the D is unclear. The V gene's germline CDR1 is SGHVS and CDR2 FQNEAQ. There are 14 residues in the CDR3. V was trimmed by 2 bases and J by 4 bases, leaving 11 bases between them. The DNA for the CDR3 is TGTGCCAGCAGCTTATCGAGCCAGGTCTATGGCTACACCTTC. It specifies CASSLSSQVYGYTF.

This sequence joins TRBV11-3 and TRBJ2-1, with a possible D match to TRBD1 (5 bases). The V gene's germline CDR1 is SGHNT and CDR2 YENEEA. With 0 bases removed from V and 3 bases from J, the gap between germline ends came to 9 bases. The CDR3 runs to 15 residues. The DNA for the CDR3 is TGTGCCAGCAGCTTAGAAGGGGCCTACTACAATGAGCAGTTCTTC. Its protein is CASSLEGAYYNEQFF.

In this sample, this clone turned up once. This chain joins TRBV6-1 and TRBJ2-3, with D tentatively TRBD1 (6 bases). Germline loops: CDR1 MNHNS, CDR2 SASEGT. Trimming cost V 4 bases and J 1 base, with 9 bases left between them. The CDR3 is made up of 14 amino acids. This CDR3 reads CASSAGVGTDTQYF. The DNA for the CDR3 is TGTGCCAGCAGTGCAGGGGTTGGCACAGATACGCAGTATTTT.

Only one count was recorded for this clone. The chain couples TRBV2 to TRBJ1-2, with D maybe TRBD1 (5 bases). The CDR3 extends over 15 amino acids. Germline V gene lookup returns CDR1 SNHLY and CDR2 FYNNEI. Trimming stripped 6 bases from V and 0 bases from J, with 14 bases between. The CDR3, as DNA: TGTGCCAGCAGCGACCGGGACCTCCCTAACTATGGCTACACCTTC. Amino acids: CASSDRDLPNYGYTF.

This clone was counted a single time. This sequence joins TRBV5-4 and TRBJ2-5; TRBD2 might be the D (6 bases). The CDR3 has 13 residues. V was cut by 4 bases and J by 3 bases, with 10 bases left in between. CDR1 and CDR2 (germline): SGHNT, YYREEE (reference sequence). In DNA form, the CDR3 reads TGTGCCAGCAGCCTCGGGGGAGAAGAGACCCAGTACTTC. Translation gives CASSLGGEETQYF.

The genes are TRBV28 and TRBJ1-5, with D possibly being TRBD1 (6 bases). Germline CDR1 is MDHEN and CDR2 is SYDVKM. The ends were cut back, 7 bases at V and 5 bases at J, with 12 bases in the middle. The CDR3 extends over 13 amino acids. CDR3 region: CASNQRGDQPQHF. Written as DNA, the CDR3 is TGTGCCAGCAACCAAAGGGGGGATCAGCCCCAGCATTTT.

V is TRBV7-9 and J is TRBJ2-7, with 7 bases lining up with TRBD2. Germline V gene lookup returns CDR1 SEHNR and CDR2 FQNEAQ (reference sequence). This CDR3 comprises 15 residues. The V segment lost 4 bases and the J segment 3 bases; nucleotides outside the gene matches: 9. CDR3 DNA sequence: TGTGCCAGCAGCTACCTAAGCGGGGCAATCTACGAGCAGTACTTC. It is translated as CASSYLSGAIYEQYF.

V and J are TRBV6-5 and TRBJ2-7; D is ambiguous. Germline CDR1 and CDR2: MNHEY and SVGAGI. V was trimmed by 7 bases and J by 0 bases, leaving 13 bases between them. The CDR3 consists of 14 residues. The CDR3 reads CASTRGRSSYEQYF. The CDR3 DNA reads TGTGCCAGCACAAGAGGACGGAGCTCCTACGAGCAGTACTTC.

V and J are TRBV5-6 and TRBJ2-2, with D perhaps matching TRBD1 or TRBD2 (5 bases each). The CDR3 is made up of 16 amino acids. The germline V gene has CDR1 SGHDT and CDR2 YYEEEE. The ends were cut back, 6 bases at V and 2 bases at J, with 17 bases in the middle. CDR3 coding DNA: TGTGCCAGCAACCGCCTCGGGACGGACAACACCGGGGAGCTGTTTTTT. Translating gives CASNRLGTDNTGELFF.

CDR3 loop: CASSEVGGGETQYF. For the CDR3, the DNA is TGTGCCAGCAGTGAAGTAGGGGGCGGTGAGACCCAGTACTTC. The rearrangement links TRBV6-1 to TRBJ2-5, with 7 bases aligning to TRBD1. The CDR3 has 14 amino acids. V trimming: 1 base; J trimming: 5 bases; junction bases outside the gene matches: 4. CDR1 MNHNS and CDR2 SASEGT come from the germline V gene.

The rearrangement uses TRBV5-8 and TRBJ2-5; D not certain. The CDR3 loop spans 14 amino acids. The germline V and J ends were trimmed by 0 bases and 5 bases, with 11 bases remaining between them. Germline V gives CDR1 SGHTS, CDR2 YDEGEE. CDR3 residues: CASSLEAGRETQYF. In DNA form, the CDR3 reads TGTGCCAGCAGCTTGGAGGCAGGACGGGAGACCCAGTACTTC.

The chain carries TRBV10-3 and TRBJ2-3; D is ambiguous. In germline, CDR1 is ENHRY, CDR2 SYGVKD. V lost 9 bases and J lost 3, with 10 bases in between. The length of the CDR3 is 12 residues. Here the CDR3 reads CAIRVGTDTQYF. The CDR3 coding sequence is TGTGCCATAAGGGTGGGTACAGATACGCAGTATTTT.

This clone came up a few times. J is TRBJ2-1 and V is TRBV14; D not certain. The V end lost 5 bases, the J end lost 6 bases, and 17 bases lay between the germline ends. CDR1 and CDR2 from the germline V gene are SGHDN and FVKESK. The CDR3 consists of 15 residues. The CDR3 sequence: CASSSKLGMGNEQFF. The CDR3 DNA follows: TGTGCCAGCAGCTCGAAATTGGGAATGGGCAATGAGCAGTTCTTC.

The chain carries TRBV6-5 and TRBJ2-1; 7 nucleotides agree with TRBD2. V was clipped by 2 bases and J by 6 bases; unmatched bases: 7. Germline lookup yields CDR1 MNHEY and CDR2 SVGAGI. The CDR3 is made up of 15 amino acids. DNA of the CDR3: TGTGCCAGCAGTTACGACGGGACTAAGTCCAATGAGCAGTTCTTC. Protein: CASSYDGTKSNEQFF.

The V call is TRBV29-1, the J call TRBJ1-4; tentative D call: TRBD1 (6 bases). The CDR3 is 15 residues long. V dropped 8 bases and J dropped 8 bases, with 24 bases sitting between them. The germline CDR1 and CDR2 sequences are SQVTM and ANQGSEA. The DNA of the CDR3 is TGCAGCACGTCCAGGACCAAAGAGGGGGGCGAAAAACTGTTTTTT. As protein: CSTSRTKEGGEKLFF.

This clone was counted a single time. The rearrangement joins TRBV7-2 to TRBJ2-7, with D hard to call. Germline values: CDR1 SGHTA, CDR2 FQGNSA. The V end lost 3 bases, the J end lost 5 bases, and 5 bases lay between the germline ends. This CDR3 comprises 11 residues. The CDR3 protein is CASSLSHEQYF. The CDR3 region has the DNA TGTGCCAGCAGCTTGAGTCACGAGCAGTACTTC.

The chain uses TRBV7-9 and TRBJ2-3, with D maybe TRBD1 (6 bases). CDR3 length equals 15 residues. Between the trimmed V and J ends, which lost 2 bases and 4 bases, there was a span of 13 bases. Germline V CDR1 and CDR2: SEHNR, FQNEAQ (reference sequence). The CDR3 is CASSLTGLDSDTQYF. CDR3 bases: TGTGCCAGCAGCTTAACAGGGCTGGATTCAGATACGCAGTATTTT. The full variable domain, with the rest looked up from reference TRBV7-9 and TRBJ2-3, is DTGVSQNPRHKITKRGQNVTFRCDPISEHNRLYWYRQTLGQGPEFLTYFQNEAQLEKSRLLSDRFSAERPKGSFSTLEIQRTEQGDSAMYLCASSLTGLDSDTQYFGPGTRLTVL.

The chain is built from TRBV18 and TRBJ1-1, with 10 bases identical to TRBD1. V gave up 4 bases and J gave up 7 bases; unmatched junction bases: 9. Germline CDR1 KGHSH, CDR2 LQKENI. The CDR3 runs to 15 residues. The CDR3 here is CASSLSSGQGSEAFF. CDR3 sequence (DNA): TGTGCCAGCTCACTCTCATCGGGACAGGGGAGTGAAGCTTTCTTT.

The V and J genes are TRBV7-9 and TRBJ2-5, with D maybe TRBD2 (5 bases). The CDR3 spans 14 residues. CDR1 and CDR2 (germline): SEHNR, FQNEAQ (reference sequence). The V and J ends lost 4 bases and 0 bases respectively, with 9 bases between them. CDR3 amino acids: CASSSVRDQETQYF. Written as DNA, the CDR3 is TGTGCCAGCAGCTCGGTGCGGGACCAAGAGACCCAGTACTTC.

This sequence joins TRBV7-2 and TRBJ2-2; 9 bases line up with TRBD1. Trimming removed 4 bases from V and 5 bases from J; junction bases left unmatched: 5. The germline CDR1 and CDR2 sequences are SGHTA and FQGNSA. The CDR3 totals 15 residues. The CDR3 region is CASSSYRGLTGELFF. In DNA, the CDR3 is TGTGCCAGCAGCTCCTACAGGGGGCTGACCGGGGAGCTGTTTTTT.

This chain links TRBV7-2 with TRBJ2-1; 11 bases match TRBD2. The CDR3 is 18 amino acids. Germline loops: CDR1 SGHTA, CDR2 FQGNSA. V trimming: 5 bases; J trimming: 8 bases; junction bases outside the gene matches: 17. The CDR3 loop is CASSPSFSGRVKSDEQFF. Written as DNA, the CDR3 is TGTGCCAGCAGCCCTTCCTTTAGCGGGAGGGTTAAAAGCGATGAGCAGTTCTTC. Together with reference TRBV7-2 and TRBJ2-1, the CDR3 gives the full variable domain: GAGVSQSPSNKVTEKGKDVELRCDPISGHTALYWYRQSLGQGLEFLIYFQGNSAPDKSGLPSDRFSAERTGGSVSTLTIQRTQQEDSAVYLCASSPSFSGRVKSDEQFFGPGTRLTVL.

This chain connects TRBV7-8 to TRBJ2-5; tentatively, D is TRBD1 (6 bases). V gave up 5 bases and J gave up 5 bases, with 15 bases separating them. This CDR3 spans 14 amino acids. Per germline, CDR1 SGHVS and CDR2 FQNEAQ. CDR3 bases: TGTGCCAGCAGCCCAAACACAGGGACGGAGACCCAGTACTTC. As protein: CASSPNTGTETQYF.